This T cell receptor (beta chain) was profiled in a study of lung T cells in sarcoidosis with Löfgren's syndrome. J was trimmed by 2 bases and V by 7 bases; bases with no gene match: 14. This CDR3 has 18 residues. Germline-derived CDR1 and CDR2 are SGHAT and FQNNGV. Using its own MiXCR run on the reads, TCRdb lists one record per CDR3 protein. The table has 15,000 to 25,000 distinct CDR3 sequences, over 20% seen once. This clonotype was seen many times. Input material: CD4+ T cells from bronchoalveolar lavage. V usage is TRBV11-2 and J usage is TRBJ2-6; TRBD1 matches at 7 bases. The source of this sequence is a human donor with sarcoidosis (Löfgren's syndrome or another form), or a control subject (not recorded which). The CDR3 sequence is CASTGWRQGKAGANVLTF. In DNA form, the CDR3 reads TGTGCCAGCACGGGATGGCGACAGGGAAAGGCTGGGGCCAACGTCCTGACTTTC.